Listed here are 32 T cell receptor beta chains from one sample, sequenced in a study of response to subunit inactivated influenza vaccine. TCRdb processed the RT-PCR reads anew with MiXCR; each CDR3 protein has one entry. The table shows hundreds of thousands of distinct CDR3 sequences, with roughly 18% occurring only once. The sample in question was PBMCs from blood, obtained less than 6 days after vaccination. Receptors were obtained from a man aged 50-59 years who received an inactivated influenza vaccine.

This clonotype was observed many times. V gene TRBV5-1 combines with J gene TRBJ2-7; possible D gene TRBD1, 5 bases. V lost 8 bases to trimming and J lost 2 bases, with 17 bases between them. There are 14 residues in the CDR3. Germline values: CDR1 SGHRS, CDR2 YFSETQ. In DNA, the CDR3 is TGCGCCAGACTTCTTCGGACACTTACCTACGAGCAGTACTTC. Amino acid sequence: CARLLRTLTYEQYF.

The chain links TRBV20-1 to TRBJ1-5; 9 bases align to TRBD1. The length of the CDR3 is 14 residues. Germline V lookup: CDR1 DFQATT, CDR2 SNEGSKA (reference sequence). Trimming at V came to 5 bases and at J to 6 bases, leaving 8 bases not matched to a gene. CDR3 nucleotide sequence: TGCAGTGCTCAACAGGGGGCTGGTGGTCAGCCCCAGCATTTT. Amino acid sequence: CSAQQGAGGQPQHF.

This clonotype has more than one count but fewer than ten. This rearrangement joins TRBV29-1 to TRBJ1-2; possible D gene TRBD1, 5 bases. CDR1 is SQVTM and CDR2 is ANQGSEA in the germline V gene. This CDR3 is built from 12 residues. V was trimmed by 4 bases and J by 8 bases, leaving 14 bases between them. The CDR3 DNA reads as TGCAGCGTTGGGGACTACCAGATGGGCTACACCTTC. It encodes CSVGDYQMGYTF.

The V and J genes are TRBV3-1 and TRBJ1-5; TRBD1 is a possible D gene (5 bases). Germline loops: CDR1 LGHDT, CDR2 YNNKEL (reference sequence). The V gene lost 5 bases and the J gene lost 1 base, with 12 bases spanning the gap. The CDR3 is 15 amino acids. CDR3 DNA sequence: TGTGCCAGCAGCTCGGATGACAGAAGCAATCAGCCCCAGCATTTT. This encodes CASSSDDRSNQPQHF.

The chain links TRBV12-3 or TRBV12-4 to TRBJ2-3, with D possibly being TRBD2 (5 bases). The CDR3 extends over 15 amino acids. Trimming removed 3 bases at V and 1 base at J, with 11 bases between. The CDR3 here is CASSLDLAGTDTQYF. The CDR3 bases are TGTGCCAGCAGTTTGGACTTGGCGGGCACAGATACGCAGTATTTT.

The chain uses TRBV29-1 and TRBJ2-1; D might be TRBD1 (6 bases). The germline V gene encodes CDR1 SQVTM and CDR2 ANQGSEA. The CDR3 is 11 amino acids. V was trimmed by 6 bases and J by 8 bases, leaving 11 bases between them. The CDR3: CSVAAGDEQFF. CDR3 nucleotides: TGCAGCGTCGCCGCAGGGGATGAGCAGTTCTTC.

A word on this clonotype: Germline is not matched at one junction end, which may reflect a read error. The chain links TRBV12-3 or TRBV12-4 to TRBJ2-2; D unresolved. CDR3 length: 17 residues. The CDR3 DNA is TGTGCCAGCAGCTTAGCCGTAGGGCAGGCGAACACCGGGGAGCTGTTTTTT. Encoded protein: CASSLAVGQANTGELFF.

This clonotype was detected a few times. The chain joins TRBV29-1 to TRBJ2-3; 8 bases line up with TRBD1. V was clipped by 4 bases and J by 3 bases; unmatched bases: 6. Per the germline V gene, CDR1 is SQVTM and CDR2 is ANQGSEA. The CDR3 is made up of 14 amino acids. CDR3 DNA: TGCAGCGTTGCATCAGGGGGCGTGACAGATACGCAGTATTTT. Amino acid sequence: CSVASGGVTDTQYF.

Ten or more counts support this clonotype. J is TRBJ1-1 and V is TRBV7-3, with a possible D match to TRBD1 (6 bases). There are 13 residues in the CDR3. Germline CDR1 SGHTA, CDR2 FQGTGA. V was clipped by 5 bases and J by 7 bases, with 14 bases between them. The CDR3 loop is CASSPQGEGEAFF. The DNA of the CDR3 is TGTGCCAGCAGCCCACAGGGCGAAGGTGAAGCTTTCTTT.

The V and J genes are TRBV28 and TRBJ2-1; a possible D gene is TRBD2 (6 bases). V gave up 3 bases and J gave up 5 bases, with 17 bases separating them. The CDR3 has 16 residues. Germline-derived CDR1 and CDR2 are MDHEN and SYDVKM. The CDR3 sequence is CASSFLHRTTDNEQFF. DNA of the CDR3: TGTGCCAGCAGTTTCTTACACAGGACTACAGACAATGAGCAGTTCTTC. Filled out from reference TRBV28 and TRBJ2-1, the complete variable domain reads DVKVTQSSRYLVKRTGEKVFLECVQDMDHENMFWYRQDPGLGLRLIYFSYDVKMKEKGDIPEGYSVSREKKERFSLILESASTNQTSMYLCASSFLHRTTDNEQFFGPGTRLTVL.

The chain joins TRBV27 to TRBJ1-6; a weak D match, TRBD1 (6 bases). The CDR3 covers 17 residues. V gave up 5 bases and J gave up 9 bases, with 23 bases separating them. Per germline, CDR1 MNHEY and CDR2 SMNVEV (reference sequence). CDR3 region: CASSHRDASLGGSPLHF. Here the CDR3 DNA reads TGTGCCAGCAGTCACCGGGACGCAAGCCTAGGGGGTTCACCCCTCCACTTT.

V is TRBV7-2 and J is TRBJ2-5; 8 bases map to TRBD2. The CDR3 spans 16 residues. J lost 7 bases, V lost 1 base, and 11 bases had no gene match. Germline values: CDR1 SGHTA, CDR2 FQGNSA. The CDR3 here is CASSLVVGLGGGTQYF. The CDR3, as DNA: TGTGCCAGCAGCTTAGTGGTGGGACTAGGGGGGGGGACCCAGTACTTC.

This clonotype occurred a few times. This sequence joins TRBV20-1 and TRBJ2-3; 10 bases map to TRBD2. Germline assignment: CDR1 DFQATT and CDR2 SNEGSKA (reference sequence). The V segment lost 1 base and the J segment 5 bases; nucleotides outside the gene matches: 6. CDR3 length equals 15 residues. As DNA, the CDR3 is TGCAGTGCTAGAGGGCCACTAGCGGGATTAGATACGCAGTATTTT. Its translation: CSARGPLAGLDTQYF.

This clonotype was seen repeatedly, ten times or more. The chain is built from TRBV27 and TRBJ2-7; D possibly matches TRBD1 or TRBD2 (6 bases each). V dropped 5 bases and J dropped 4 bases, with 18 bases sitting between them. Germline V lookup: CDR1 MNHEY, CDR2 SMNVEV (reference sequence). The CDR3 is 15 residues long. In DNA, the CDR3 is TGTGCCAGCAGTCCCCTTGGAAGAGGGGGGTACGAGCAGTACTTC. This codes for CASSPLGRGGYEQYF.

This chain uses TRBV24-1 with TRBJ2-5; D ambiguous. The CDR3 sequence is 12 residues long. Germline CDR1 reads KGHDR; CDR2 reads SFDVKD. V lost 3 bases and J lost 6, with 7 bases in between. CDR3 amino acids: CATSDTLKTQYF. The CDR3, as DNA: TGTGCCACCAGTGATACTTTGAAGACCCAGTACTTC.

This clonotype has more than one count but fewer than ten. V usage is TRBV5-1 and J usage is TRBJ2-7, with TRBD1 matching 8 bases. V lost 4 bases and J lost 2; bases outside the gene matches: 11. CDR1 is SGHRS and CDR2 is YFSETQ in the germline V gene. CDR3 length: 16 residues. Here the CDR3 DNA reads TGCGCCAGCAGCCTGGGGAGGACAGGGAGTCCCTACGAGCAGTACTTC. Translation: CASSLGRTGSPYEQYF.

The table lists this clonotype with many counts. This chain connects TRBV6-1 to TRBJ1-1, with a tentative D call TRBD1 (5 bases). Trimming removed 6 bases from V and 1 base from J, with 12 bases in between. CDR1 is MNHNS, CDR2 SASEGT, per germline. There are 14 residues in the CDR3. The CDR3 DNA reads as TGTGCCAGCAGCCGCGGGGGAGGGAACACTGAAGCTTTCTTT. This encodes CASSRGGGNTEAFF.

This sequence joins TRBV27 and TRBJ2-5, with TRBD1 matching over 7 bases. The CDR3 length is 14 residues. With 3 bases clipped from V and 4 bases from J, the junction kept 5 bases outside the gene matches. Germline CDR1 and CDR2: MNHEY and SMNVEV (reference sequence). As DNA, the CDR3 is TGTGCCAGCAGTTTCGGCAGGGGGACAGAGACCCAGTACTTC. Amino acid sequence: CASSFGRGTETQYF.

The rearrangement joins TRBV6-5 to TRBJ1-1; 8 bases align to TRBD1. CDR1 is MNHEY, CDR2 SVGAGI, per germline. The CDR3 is 14 residues long. V shed 4 bases and J 7 bases; nucleotides not matched to a gene: 8. DNA of the CDR3: TGTGCCAGCAGTTCCACAGGGGGAAAGTATGAAGCTTTCTTT. This encodes CASSSTGGKYEAFF.

This sequence joins TRBV20-1 and TRBJ1-1; 7 nucleotides match TRBD1. V dropped 6 bases and J dropped 1; count of bases not matched to a gene: 17. Germline lookup yields CDR1 DFQATT and CDR2 SNEGSKA (reference sequence). The CDR3 runs to 17 residues. CDR3 coding DNA: TGCAGTGCGTATGGACAGGCGGTTATCTTATGGAACACTGAAGCTTTCTTT. This translates into CSAYGQAVILWNTEAFF.

The J gene is TRBJ2-3, the V gene TRBV5-1; TRBD2 agrees at 13 bases. The CDR3 extends over 16 amino acids. V shed 2 bases and J 8 bases; nucleotides not matched to a gene: 8. Germline V CDR1 and CDR2: SGHRS, YFSETQ. The CDR3 here is CASSLGTSGTAFTQYF. The CDR3 DNA follows: TGCGCCAGCAGCTTAGGGACTAGCGGGACAGCGTTTACGCAGTATTTT. Full variable domain (outside the CDR3, taken from reference TRBV5-1 and TRBJ2-3): KAGVTQTPRYLIKTRGQQVTLSCSPISGHRSVSWYQQTPGQGLQFLFEYFSETQRNKGNFPGRFSGRQFSNSRSEMNVSTLELGDSALYLCASSLGTSGTAFTQYFGPGTRLTVL.

This clonotype was counted a few times. V and J are TRBV5-5 and TRBJ2-1, with TRBD2 matching over 13 bases. Per the germline V gene, CDR1 is SGHKS and CDR2 is YYEKEE (reference sequence). V shed 4 bases, J shed 9 bases, and the junction held 7 bases outside the gene matches. The length of the CDR3 is 15 residues. DNA of the CDR3: TGTGCCAGCAGCGGAGGACTAGCGGGGGCGGGTGAGCAGTTCTTC. It is translated as CASSGGLAGAGEQFF.

This chain uses TRBV12-3 or TRBV12-4 with TRBJ2-4, with D unclear. The germline V and J ends were trimmed by 1 base and 4 bases, with 11 bases remaining between them. The CDR3 loop spans 15 amino acids. CDR3 nucleotide sequence: TGTGCCAGCAGTTTAGATAGGACCCTAAAAAACATTCAGTACTTC. It is translated as CASSLDRTLKNIQYF.

This clonotype was observed a handful of times. The rearrangement uses TRBV12-3 or TRBV12-4 and TRBJ1-2; D gene ambiguous. The CDR3 has 13 amino acids. Trimming pared 4 bases from V and 4 bases from J, leaving 10 bases between. The CDR3 loop reads CASSSSRGYGYTF. DNA of the CDR3: TGTGCCAGCAGTTCCTCGCGGGGCTATGGCTACACCTTC.

In its sample, this clonotype was seen a few times. This chain joins TRBV20-1 and TRBJ2-3; D call uncertain. Trimming stripped 1 base from V and 0 bases from J, with 5 bases between. The CDR3 runs to 13 residues. Germline V gene data show CDR1 as DFQATT and CDR2 as SNEGSKA (reference sequence). CDR3 sequence (DNA): TGCAGTGCTAGAGCTATTAGCACAGATACGCAGTATTTT. Translated: CSARAISTDTQYF.

This rearrangement joins TRBV20-1 to TRBJ2-3; 10 bases are a match to TRBD2. V trimming: 5 bases; J trimming: 3 bases; junction bases outside the gene matches: 5. The CDR3 length is 14 residues. From germline, CDR1 is DFQATT and CDR2 SNEGSKA (reference sequence). As DNA, the CDR3 is TGCAGTGCTTGGACTAGCGGAACTACAGATACGCAGTATTTT. This translates into CSAWTSGTTDTQYF.

This clonotype has just a few counts. This chain connects TRBV12-3 or TRBV12-4 to TRBJ2-2; unclear D gene. The CDR3 loop spans 13 amino acids. The V end lost 4 bases, the J end lost 6 bases, and 9 bases lay between the germline ends. The CDR3 DNA is TGTGCCAGCAGTTATGGCAGTCCCGGGGAGCTGTTTTTT. Its translation: CASSYGSPGELFF.

The sample holds a few counts of this clonotype. The chain recombines TRBV18 with TRBJ2-1; 10 bases map to TRBD2. The CDR3 sequence is 16 residues long. After removal of 5 bases from V and 8 bases from J, the junction contained 12 bases not matched to a gene. Germline V gene data show CDR1 as KGHSH and CDR2 as LQKENI. CDR3 in amino acids: CASSTRASGRSDEQFF. The CDR3 nucleotides read TGTGCCAGCTCAACCAGGGCTAGCGGGAGATCAGATGAGCAGTTCTTC.

In DNA form, the CDR3 reads TGCAGTGCTCGGAGGCGGGGGCCTTTTCAGACGCAGTATTTT. It is translated as CSARRRGPFQTQYF. The rearrangement uses TRBV20-1 and TRBJ2-3; tentative D call: TRBD2 (7 bases). This CDR3 spans 14 amino acids. The germline V gene has CDR1 DFQATT and CDR2 SNEGSKA (reference sequence). Trimming cost V 5 bases and J 9 bases, with 21 bases left between them.

This chain links TRBV20-1 with TRBJ2-7; TRBD1 matches 10 bases. J gave up 7 bases and V 5 bases, and 5 bases lay outside the gene matches. The CDR3 loop spans 12 amino acids. Germline V lookup: CDR1 DFQATT, CDR2 SNEGSKA (reference sequence). The CDR3 coding sequence is TGCAGTGCTTCCGACAGGGGGCGGGAGCAGTACTTC. Amino acid sequence: CSASDRGREQYF.

This clonotype was detected only a few times. The chain links TRBV10-3 to TRBJ2-7, with a possible D match to TRBD2 (6 bases). The germline V gene encodes CDR1 ENHRY and CDR2 SYGVKD. V was cut by 0 bases and J by 1 base, with 10 bases left in between. The CDR3 loop spans 15 amino acids. In DNA, the CDR3 is TGTGCCATCAGTGAGTCAGGAGGGTTGTCCTACGAGCAGTACTTC. It specifies CAISESGGLSYEQYF.

The genes are TRBV5-1 and TRBJ2-7; possibly TRBD2 for D (6 bases). Germline CDR1 is SGHRS and CDR2 is YFSETQ. The germline V and J ends were trimmed by 4 bases and 0 bases, with 8 bases remaining between them. CDR3 size: 13 residues. CDR3 coding DNA: TGCGCCAGCAGCGGCGGGACCTCCTACGAGCAGTACTTC. Translation gives CASSGGTSYEQYF.